The subject of this entry is one TCR beta chain. Its antigen is undetermined. Germline V lookup: CDR1 MGHRA, CDR2 YSYEKL. With 6 bases removed from V and 4 bases from J, the gap between germline ends came to 16 bases. The CDR3 is 15 amino acids. This entry belongs to a study of T cell responses to AZD1222 COVID-19 vaccine. Study findings and constraints: Increased Spike-specific TCR breadth and depth were observed after two AZD1222 doses.

Sequenced by immunoSEQ multiplex PCR; TCRdb stores in-frame clones only, minus some. The table has more than 100,000 clones, over 85% seen once; the top ten hold roughly 5.6%. This chain links TRBV4-1 with TRBJ1-5; D unresolved. This clonotype was sampled from an adult in good health. The sequences come from peripheral blood, collected on day 0 of AZD1222 vaccination. For the CDR3, the DNA is TGCGCCAGCAGACCACGGGTGGCGGAGAATCAGCCCCAGCATTTT. It is translated as CASRPRVAENQPQHF.